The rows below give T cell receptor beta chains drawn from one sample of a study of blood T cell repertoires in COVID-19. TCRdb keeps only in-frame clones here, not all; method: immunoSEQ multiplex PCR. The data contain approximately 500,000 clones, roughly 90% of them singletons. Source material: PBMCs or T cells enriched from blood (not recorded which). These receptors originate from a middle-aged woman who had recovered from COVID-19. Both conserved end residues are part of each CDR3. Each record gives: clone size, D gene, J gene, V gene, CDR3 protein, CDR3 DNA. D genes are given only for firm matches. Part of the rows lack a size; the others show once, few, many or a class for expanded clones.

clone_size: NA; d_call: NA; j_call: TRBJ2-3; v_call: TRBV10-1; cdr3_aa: CASSESTGADTQYF; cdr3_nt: TGCGCCAGCAGTGAGTCGACGGGGGCAGATACGCAGTATTTT
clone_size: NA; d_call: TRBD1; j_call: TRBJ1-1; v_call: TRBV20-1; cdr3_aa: CSARQGSEAFF; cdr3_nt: TGCAGTGCCAGACAGGGCTCTGAAGCTTTCTTT
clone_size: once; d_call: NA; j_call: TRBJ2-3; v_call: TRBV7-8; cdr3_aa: CASSRLNTDTQYF; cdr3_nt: TGTGCCAGCAGCCGACTTAACACAGATACGCAGTATTTT
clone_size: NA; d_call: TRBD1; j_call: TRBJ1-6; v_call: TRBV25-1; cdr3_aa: CASKGDSRDSSYNSPLHF; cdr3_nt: TGTGCCAGCAAAGGGGACAGCCGAGATAGCTCCTATAATTCACCCCTCCACTTT
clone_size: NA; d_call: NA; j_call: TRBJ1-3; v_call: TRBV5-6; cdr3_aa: CASSRLLTGRATGNTIYF; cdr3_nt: TGTGCCAGCAGCCGACTACTGACGGGCCGCGCAACTGGAAACACCATATATTTT
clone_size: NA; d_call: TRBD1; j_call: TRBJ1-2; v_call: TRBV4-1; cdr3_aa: CASSPNTGANYGYTF; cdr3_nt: TGCGCCAGCAGCCCTAACACAGGGGCTAACTATGGCTACACCTTC
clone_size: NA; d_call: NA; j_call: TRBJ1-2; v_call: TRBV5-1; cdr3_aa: CASSPNSRYGYTF; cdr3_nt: TGCGCCAGCAGCCCTAACAGTCGCTATGGCTACACCTTC
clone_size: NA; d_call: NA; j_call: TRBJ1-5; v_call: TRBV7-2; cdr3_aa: CASSPSGGRGNQPQHF; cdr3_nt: TGTGCCAGCAGCCCATCGGGGGGCAGAGGCAATCAGCCCCAGCATTTT
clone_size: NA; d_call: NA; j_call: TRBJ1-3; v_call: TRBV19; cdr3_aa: CASSEQSGNTIYF; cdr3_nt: TGTGCCAGTAGTGAACAGTCTGGAAACACCATATATTTT
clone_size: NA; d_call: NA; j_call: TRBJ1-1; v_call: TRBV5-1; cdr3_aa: CASSLLSAGNTEAFF; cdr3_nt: TGCGCCAGCAGCTTGTTAAGCGCGGGAAACACTGAAGCTTTCTTT
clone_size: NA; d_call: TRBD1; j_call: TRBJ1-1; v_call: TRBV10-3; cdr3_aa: CAISLDRDRGGVFF; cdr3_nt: TGTGCCATCAGCCTCGACCGGGACAGGGGTGGGGTGTTCTTT
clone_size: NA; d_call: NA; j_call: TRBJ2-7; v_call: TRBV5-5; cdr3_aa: CASSSGHLYEQYF; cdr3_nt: TGTGCCAGCAGCTCGGGACACCTCTACGAGCAGTACTTC
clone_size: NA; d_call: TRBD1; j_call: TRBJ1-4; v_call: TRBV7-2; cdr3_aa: CASSHQRDRGEKLFF; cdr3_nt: TGTGCCAGCAGCCACCAGCGGGACAGGGGTGAAAAACTGTTTTTT
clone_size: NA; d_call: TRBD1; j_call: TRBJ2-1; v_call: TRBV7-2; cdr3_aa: CASSLALNRGNEQFF; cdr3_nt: TGTGCCAGCAGCTTAGCCTTAAACAGGGGCAATGAGCAGTTCTTC
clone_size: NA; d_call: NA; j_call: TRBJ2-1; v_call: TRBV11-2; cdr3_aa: CASSFDSAGGASYNEQFF; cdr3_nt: TGTGCCAGCAGCTTCGACAGCGCCGGGGGAGCCTCCTACAATGAGCAGTTCTTC
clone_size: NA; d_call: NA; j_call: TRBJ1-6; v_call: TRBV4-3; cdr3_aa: CASSQGTVNSPLHF; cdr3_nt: TGCGCCAGCAGCCAAGGGACAGTAAATTCACCCCTCCACTTT
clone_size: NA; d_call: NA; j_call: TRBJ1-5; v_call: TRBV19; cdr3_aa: CASRNKIQNPSNQPQHF; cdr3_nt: TGTGCCAGTAGAAACAAGATTCAAAACCCTAGCAATCAGCCCCAGCATTTT
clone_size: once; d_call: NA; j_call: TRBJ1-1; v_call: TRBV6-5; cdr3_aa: CASSSQQGFAEAFF; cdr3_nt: TGTGCCAGCAGTTCCCAGCAGGGTTTCGCTGAAGCTTTCTTT
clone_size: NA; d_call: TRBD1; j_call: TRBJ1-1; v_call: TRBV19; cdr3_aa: CASSTGQGGTEAFF; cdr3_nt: TGTGCCAGTAGTACAGGACAGGGTGGCACTGAAGCTTTCTTT
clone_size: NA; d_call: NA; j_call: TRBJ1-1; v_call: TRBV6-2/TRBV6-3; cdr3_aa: CASSYRQIGNTEAFF; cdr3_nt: TGTGCCAGCAGTTACCGACAAATAGGAAACACTGAAGCTTTCTTT
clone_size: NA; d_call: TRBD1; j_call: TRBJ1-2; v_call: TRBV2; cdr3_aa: CASSAGQGMHF; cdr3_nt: TGTGCCAGCAGCGCTGGACAGGGGATGCACTTC
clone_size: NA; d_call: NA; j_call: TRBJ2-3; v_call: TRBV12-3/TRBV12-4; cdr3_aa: CASSSFSTDTQYF; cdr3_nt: TGTGCCAGCAGTTCCTTTAGTACAGATACGCAGTATTTT
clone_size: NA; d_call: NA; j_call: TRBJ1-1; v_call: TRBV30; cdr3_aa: CAWSPGGADTEAFF; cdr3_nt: TGTGCCTGGAGTCCGGGGGGCGCTGACACTGAAGCTTTCTTT
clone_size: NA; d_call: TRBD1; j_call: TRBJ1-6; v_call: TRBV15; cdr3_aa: CATKDRVESPLHF; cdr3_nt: TGTGCCACCAAGGACAGGGTAGAATCACCCCTCCACTTT
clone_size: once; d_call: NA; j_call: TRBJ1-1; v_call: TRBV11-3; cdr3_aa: CASSLDGGENTEAFF; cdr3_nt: TGTGCCAGCAGCTTAGATGGTGGAGAGAACACTGAAGCTTTCTTT
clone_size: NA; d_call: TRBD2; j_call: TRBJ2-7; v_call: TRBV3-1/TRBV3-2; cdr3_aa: CASSQVRGTSFIYEQYF; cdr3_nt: TGTGCCAGCAGCCAAGTTAGGGGGACTAGTTTTATTTACGAGCAGTACTTC
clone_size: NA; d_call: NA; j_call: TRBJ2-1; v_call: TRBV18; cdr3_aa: CASSRGPQGEQFF; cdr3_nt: TGTGCCAGCTCACGAGGACCGCAGGGTGAGCAGTTCTTC
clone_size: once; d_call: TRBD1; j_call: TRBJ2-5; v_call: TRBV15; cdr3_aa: CATSRDLTGGETQYF; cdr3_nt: TGTGCCACCAGCAGAGATCTCACAGGGGGAGAGACCCAGTACTTC
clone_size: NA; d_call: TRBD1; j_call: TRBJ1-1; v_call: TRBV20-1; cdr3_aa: CSASKGARTEAFF; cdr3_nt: TGCAGTGCTAGTAAGGGGGCGCGAACTGAAGCTTTCTTT
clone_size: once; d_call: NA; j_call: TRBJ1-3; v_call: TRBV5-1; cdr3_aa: CASSLGGWKENTIYF; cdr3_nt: TGCGCCAGCAGCTTGGGGGGCTGGAAGGAGAACACCATATATTTT
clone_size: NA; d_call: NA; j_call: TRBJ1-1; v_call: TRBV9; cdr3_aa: CASSVDGQANTEAFF; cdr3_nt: TGTGCCAGCAGCGTAGATGGGCAGGCGAACACTGAAGCTTTCTTT
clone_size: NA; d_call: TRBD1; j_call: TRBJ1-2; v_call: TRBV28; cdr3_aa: CASSAIQGANGYTF; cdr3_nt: TGTGCCAGCAGCGCGATACAGGGGGCCAATGGCTACACCTTC
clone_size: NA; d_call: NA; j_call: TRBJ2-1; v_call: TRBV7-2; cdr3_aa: CASTERDTTYNEQFF; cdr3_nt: TGTGCCAGCACGGAGCGGGACACGACATACAATGAGCAGTTCTTC
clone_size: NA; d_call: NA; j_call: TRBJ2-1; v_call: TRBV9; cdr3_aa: CASSVFGRGALNEQFF; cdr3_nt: TGTGCCAGCAGCGTATTTGGCAGGGGAGCGTTAAATGAGCAGTTCTTC
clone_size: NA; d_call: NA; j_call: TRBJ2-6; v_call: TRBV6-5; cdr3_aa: CASSYDSANVLTF; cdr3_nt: TGTGCCAGCAGTTACGACAGCGCCAACGTCCTGACTTTC
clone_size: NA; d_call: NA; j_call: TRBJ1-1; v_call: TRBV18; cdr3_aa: CASSPGGRRNTEAFF; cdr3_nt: TGTGCCAGCTCACCCGGGGGACGGAGGAACACTGAAGCTTTCTTT
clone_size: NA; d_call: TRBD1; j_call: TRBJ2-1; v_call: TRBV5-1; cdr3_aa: CASSLHTGGNEQFF; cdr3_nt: TGCGCCAGCAGCTTACACACAGGGGGCAATGAGCAGTTCTTC
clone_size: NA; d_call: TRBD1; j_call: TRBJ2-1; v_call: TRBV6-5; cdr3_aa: CASRRQGRRGFF; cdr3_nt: TGTGCCAGCAGGAGACAGGGCCGCCGCGGGTTCTTC
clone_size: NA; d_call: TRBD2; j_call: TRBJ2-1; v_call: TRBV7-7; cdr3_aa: CASSERALAGNEQFF; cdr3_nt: TGTGCCAGCAGCGAGAGGGCACTAGCGGGGAATGAGCAGTTCTTC
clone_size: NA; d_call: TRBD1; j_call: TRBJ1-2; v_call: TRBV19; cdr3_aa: CASRLRQGYGGGYTF; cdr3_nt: TGTGCCAGTAGACTCAGACAGGGGTACGGTGGTGGCTACACCTTC
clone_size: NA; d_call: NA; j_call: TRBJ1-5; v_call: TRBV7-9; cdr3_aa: CASSSDLSNQPQHF; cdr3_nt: TGTGCCAGCAGCTCAGATTTAAGCAATCAGCCCCAGCATTTT
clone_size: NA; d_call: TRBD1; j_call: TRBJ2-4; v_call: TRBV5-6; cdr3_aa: CASSPTGFSGNIQYF; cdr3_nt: TGTGCCAGCAGCCCGACAGGGTTCTCGGGAAACATTCAGTACTTC
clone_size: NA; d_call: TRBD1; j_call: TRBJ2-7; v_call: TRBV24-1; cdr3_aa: CATSDHATGGYEQYF; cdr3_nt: TGTGCCACCAGTGATCACGCGACAGGGGGCTACGAGCAGTACTTC
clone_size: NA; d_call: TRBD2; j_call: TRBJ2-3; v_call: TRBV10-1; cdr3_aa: CASRGRGLASSTDTQYF; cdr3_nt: TGCGCCAGCAGAGGTAGGGGACTAGCGTCTAGCACAGATACGCAGTATTTT
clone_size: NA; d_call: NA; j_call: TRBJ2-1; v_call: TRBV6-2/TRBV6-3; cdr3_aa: CASSYSSSASSYNEQFF; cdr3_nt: TGTGCCAGCAGTTACTCATCTAGCGCCAGCTCCTACAATGAGCAGTTCTTC